The 4 T cell receptor beta chains below were found in one sample sequenced in a study of molecular identifiers for immune sequencing clone quantification. TCRdb fed the PCR reads into MiXCR, producing one record per CDR3 protein. The data contain around 8,600 distinct CDR3 sequences, about an eighth of them singletons. The sequenced material came from naive CD8+ T cells from blood, with Jurkat cell RNA spiked in. The sample's subset: FACS-sorted CD8+CD4-CCR7+CD45RA+ naive T cells. These receptors came from a human donor in good health. Some libraries in this study had Jurkat cell RNA spiked in.

This clonotype was observed at least ten times. The CDR3 DNA reads as TGTGCCAGCAGTGACGGGACAGACTATGGCTACACCTTC. Encoded protein: CASSDGTDYGYTF. The genes are TRBV25-1 and TRBJ1-2; 7 bases are shared with TRBD1. This CDR3 region has 13 residues. J was trimmed by 3 bases and V by 3 bases; bases with no gene match: 1. Germline CDR1 reads MGHDK; CDR2 reads SYGVNS.

This clonotype was recorded many times. This chain joins TRBV9 and TRBJ2-7; 7 bases agree with TRBD2. Unmatched junction bases numbered 3, after V lost 0 bases and J lost 3 bases. The CDR3 contains 14 residues. Per the germline V gene, CDR1 is SGDLS and CDR2 is YYNGEE. CDR3 in DNA: TGTGCCAGCAGCGTAGGCGGGGGAGGCTACGAGCAGTACTTC. Protein sequence: CASSVGGGGYEQYF.

This clonotype is termed medium-sized. The V gene is TRBV19, the J gene TRBJ2-1, with TRBD2 matching over 8 bases. CDR1 and CDR2 from the germline V gene are LNHDA and SQIVND (reference sequence). The V gene end was trimmed by 1 base and the J gene end by 9 bases; junction bases not matched to a gene: 8. The length of the CDR3 is 15 residues. For the CDR3, the DNA is TGTGCCAGTAGTATAGCGAGCGGGAGCCGTCTTGAGCAGTTCTTC. It is translated as CASSIASGSRLEQFF.

This clonotype is medium-sized by share. J is TRBJ2-7 and V is TRBV4-3; possibly TRBD1 for D (6 bases). V lost 4 bases, J lost 0 bases, and 10 bases lay in between. CDR1 is LGHNA, CDR2 YSLEER, per germline. This CDR3 spans 14 amino acids. The CDR3 spells CASSPGQLSYEQYF. The CDR3 DNA sequence: TGCGCCAGCAGCCCCGGACAGCTCTCCTACGAGCAGTACTTC.